The entry below gives a single TCR beta chain sequence along with its context. Its matching antigen is unknown. Germline-derived CDR1 and CDR2 are MGHRA and YSYEKL. The CDR3 has 18 residues. J was trimmed by 2 bases and V by 2 bases; bases with no gene match: 14. These data originate in a study of cytomegalovirus exposure and HLA in healthy donors. 13 Jbeta primers and 60 Vbeta primers were used for the PCR. Profiled with immunoSEQ multiplex PCR; TCRdb holds only in-frame clones, not every one. The sample has 150,000 to 200,000 clones; about four fifths are singletons. Study-level findings and limits: Immune exposure data for these donors was limited to CMV serostatus. Most TCR sequences were uncommon, yet certain public TCRs appeared in many donors. With later analysis, a missense DCLRE1C variant became linked to TCR beta V- and J-gene trimming.

The V gene is TRBV4-1, the J gene TRBJ2-7, with TRBD1 matching over 8 bases. The material sequenced was PBMCs. The receptor's source is a woman aged 25 to 39 in good health and CMV-seronegative. Here the CDR3 reads CASSQRFQTGTGTYEQYF. Here the CDR3 DNA reads TGCGCCAGCAGCCAAAGATTTCAAACCGGGACAGGCACCTACGAGCAGTACTTC.